Shown below are 11 T cell receptor beta chains from a single sample sequenced in a study of blood T cell repertoires in COVID-19. This table comes from immunoSEQ multiplex PCR, and its TCRdb copy is limited to in-frame clones, with some not included. The sample lists about 230,000 clones, around four fifths occurring once. Specimen: peripheral blood. These receptors originate from a woman in her 70s with active or convalescent COVID-19.

The chain joins TRBV7-2 to TRBJ1-3; 7 bases line up with TRBD1. The CDR3 length is 14 residues. Germline V CDR1 and CDR2: SGHTA, FQGNSA. V lost 6 bases to trimming and J lost 7 bases; unmatched junction nucleotides: 9. The CDR3 region is CASRGTGVGNTIYF. DNA for the CDR3: TGTGCCAGCAGGGGCACAGGGGTCGGCAACACCATATATTTT. The variable domain in full, completed from reference TRBV7-2 and TRBJ1-3, reads GAGVSQSPSNKVTEKGKDVELRCDPISGHTALYWYRQSLGQGLEFLIYFQGNSAPDKSGLPSDRFSAERTGGSVSTLTIQRTQQEDSAVYLCASRGTGVGNTIYFGEGSWLTVV.

J is TRBJ1-6 and V is TRBV19, with D uncertain. V shed 3 bases and J shed 6 bases, with 6 bases lying between them. In germline, CDR1 is LNHDA, CDR2 SQIVND (reference sequence). The CDR3 has 13 residues. CDR3 bases: TGTGCCAGTAGTATCTCGTTTAATTCACCCCTCCACTTT. Amino acid sequence: CASSISFNSPLHF.

The chain uses TRBV30 and TRBJ2-1, with 9 nucleotides matching TRBD1. The length of the CDR3 is 15 residues. V shed 5 bases and J 8 bases; nucleotides not matched to a gene: 13. From germline, CDR1 is GTSNPN and CDR2 SVGIG (reference sequence). The CDR3 DNA reads TGTGCCTGGGAGTTCCGGGACAGGGTTATCGATGAGCAGTTCTTC. Protein sequence: CAWEFRDRVIDEQFF.

This clone was seen only a few times. This chain uses TRBV6-1 with TRBJ1-1; a weak D match, TRBD1 (6 bases). Trimming left V 0 bases short and J 4 bases short, with 18 bases between. Germline loops: CDR1 MNHNS, CDR2 SASEGT. The CDR3 runs to 17 residues. The CDR3 DNA follows: TGTGCCAGCAGTGAAGCGGGACTGCAGGGGAGGGGCACTGAAGCTTTCTTT. This gives the protein CASSEAGLQGRGTEAFF.

The J gene is TRBJ1-4, the V gene TRBV5-8; D perhaps matches TRBD1 (5 bases). This CDR3 region has 14 residues. CDR1 is SGHTS and CDR2 is YDEGEE in the germline V gene. Trimming cost V 0 bases and J 4 bases, with 7 bases left between them. Written as DNA, the CDR3 is TGTGCCAGCAGCTTGGCCAGGGATAATGAAAAACTGTTTTTT. Protein product: CASSLARDNEKLFF. The full variable domain, in which reference TRBV5-8 and TRBJ1-4 provide the parts outside the CDR3, is EAGVTQSPTHLIKTRGQQATLRCSPISGHTSVYWYQQALGLGLQFLLWYDEGEERNRGNFPPRFSGRQFPNYSSELNVNALELEDSALYLCASSLARDNEKLFFGSGTQLSVL.

The chain combines TRBV10-3 with TRBJ2-5, with a tentative D call TRBD2 (5 bases). The CDR3 extends over 15 amino acids. V was pared by 6 bases and J by 2 bases, with 16 bases between. From germline, CDR1 is ENHRY and CDR2 SYGVKD. The CDR3 DNA reads as TGTGCCATCAGGCCGGACTCTTCCGGACAAGAGACCCAGTACTTC. It encodes CAIRPDSSGQETQYF.

The rearrangement joins TRBV10-3 to TRBJ2-1, with TRBD2 identical over 7 bases. The V and J ends lost 3 bases and 3 bases, in that order; junction bases with no gene match: 5. The CDR3 has 15 residues. CDR1 and CDR2 (germline): ENHRY, SYGVKD. In DNA form, the CDR3 reads TGTGCCATCAGTGATGGGCTAGCGGACTACAATGAGCAGTTCTTC. Translating gives CAISDGLADYNEQFF.

The V gene is TRBV29-1, the J gene TRBJ2-5; no firm D call. The CDR3 consists of 13 residues. The V and J ends lost 3 bases and 1 base respectively, with 9 bases between them. The germline V gene has CDR1 SQVTM and CDR2 ANQGSEA. The CDR3, as DNA: TGCAGCGTTGATTTGGGCCTCCAAGAGACCCAGTACTTC. It encodes CSVDLGLQETQYF.

The chain carries TRBV5-1 and TRBJ2-7; TRBD1 matches 8 bases. Per germline, CDR1 SGHRS and CDR2 YFSETQ. This CDR3 comprises 15 residues. Losses at the gene ends were 6 bases for V and 0 bases for J; bases not matched to a gene: 8. CDR3 sequence (DNA): TGCGCCAGCAAGATTCGGACAGGGAGCTCCTACGAGCAGTACTTC. It specifies CASKIRTGSSYEQYF.

The chain couples TRBV5-1 to TRBJ2-2, with D possibly matching TRBD2 (5 bases). CDR1 and CDR2 from the germline V gene are SGHRS and YFSETQ. The CDR3 has 12 amino acids. V shed 7 bases and J shed 5 bases, with 9 bases lying between them. This CDR3 reads CASSRETGELFF. The CDR3 coding sequence is TGCGCCAGCTCTAGGGAGACCGGGGAGCTGTTTTTT.

This rearrangement joins TRBV5-1 to TRBJ1-2, with 10 nucleotides matching TRBD1. Germline V lookup: CDR1 SGHRS, CDR2 YFSETQ. The CDR3 covers 18 residues. Trimming removed 3 bases from V and 0 bases from J; junction bases left unmatched: 11. The CDR3 DNA is TGCGCCAGCAGCTCGGGACAGGGGTCTTACGCGGCTAACTATGGCTACACCTTC. Translating gives CASSSGQGSYAANYGYTF.